The rows below give T cell receptor beta chains drawn from one sample of a study of blood T cell repertoires in COVID-19. Here immunoSEQ multiplex PCR was the method, and the copy in TCRdb shows in-frame clones only, minus some. This sample has about 120,000 clones, with around 87% found just once. The sample was peripheral blood. The receptors stem from a woman aged 45-65 years with acute or convalescent COVID-19. The CDR3 runs from the conserved cysteine through the conserved F or W. The D gene is left open where the match is weak. Size values are once, few and many counts, or a class for expanded clones, and some rows have none.

V	size	D	J	CDR3	DNA
TRBV2	.	TRBD1	TRBJ2-1	CASSAGQGVYNEQFF	TGTGCCAGCAGCGCCGGACAGGGGGTCTACAATGAGCAGTTCTTC
TRBV2	.	.	TRBJ1-4	CASSLGGITNEKLFF	TGTGCCAGCAGTTTGGGAGGGATAACTAATGAAAAACTGTTTTTT
TRBV6-5	.	.	TRBJ1-2	CASRDYGGGGYGYTF	TGTGCCAGCAGGGACTACGGGGGGGGCGGCTATGGCTACACCTTC
TRBV5-1	.	.	TRBJ1-4	CASSLAGFEDEKLFF	TGCGCCAGCAGCTTGGCGGGGTTTGAGGATGAAAAACTGTTTTTT
TRBV6-2/TRBV6-3	few	.	TRBJ2-7	CASSYSRQAYEQYF	TGTGCCAGCAGTTACTCAAGACAAGCCTACGAGCAGTACTTC
TRBV15	.	.	TRBJ1-5	CATSRVRYGGRDSNQPQHF	TGTGCCACCAGCAGAGTCCGGTACGGGGGGCGAGATAGCAATCAGCCCCAGCATTTT
TRBV4-1	once	TRBD2	TRBJ2-1	CASSQDPALAGINYNEQFF	TGCGCCAGCAGCCAAGATCCCGCACTAGCGGGTATCAACTACAATGAGCAGTTCTTC
TRBV24-1	.	TRBD1	TRBJ1-2	CATSGLTGQNYGYTF	TGTGCCACCAGTGGTTTGACAGGGCAAAACTATGGCTACACCTTC
TRBV6-2/TRBV6-3	.	TRBD1	TRBJ1-1	CASSRHTTGYTEAFF	TGTGCCAGCAGTAGACACACGACAGGGTATACTGAAGCTTTCTTT
TRBV7-3	.	.	TRBJ1-6	CASSQGQGEDSPLHF	TGTGCCAGCAGCCAAGGGCAGGGCGAGGATTCACCCCTCCACTTT
TRBV6-1	.	.	TRBJ1-5	CASSETPWSHQPQHF	TGTGCCAGCAGTGAGACTCCCTGGTCTCATCAGCCCCAGCATTTT
TRBV5-4	.	TRBD2	TRBJ2-5	CASSLVSGGGTQYF	TGTGCCAGCAGCTTGGTGTCGGGAGGAGGGACCCAGTACTTC
TRBV11-3	.	TRBD2	TRBJ2-1	CASSGTSGGGSYNEQFF	TGTGCCAGCAGCGGGACTAGCGGGGGGGGCTCCTACAATGAGCAGTTCTTC
TRBV6-5	.	.	TRBJ1-3	CASSYSIEVTGNTIYF	TGTGCCAGCAGTTACTCGATCGAGGTTACTGGAAACACCATATATTTT
TRBV30	.	TRBD1	TRBJ1-1	CAWSVGLQGTLAFF	TGTGCCTGGAGTGTCGGCCTACAGGGGACCTTGGCTTTCTTT
TRBV5-4	.	TRBD1	TRBJ2-7	CASSLDRDRGLGEQYF	TGTGCCAGCAGCCTGGACAGGGACAGGGGTTTAGGCGAGCAGTACTTC
TRBV19	.	.	TRBJ2-2	CASMSKKNTGELFF	TGTGCCAGTATGAGTAAAAAGAACACCGGGGAGCTGTTTTTT
TRBV19	once	.	TRBJ1-3	CASSSVSGNTIYF	TGTGCCAGTAGTTCGGTCTCTGGAAACACCATATATTTT
TRBV7-9	.	TRBD2	TRBJ2-3	CASSSTPGLAGADTQYF	TGTGCCAGCAGCTCAACGCCGGGACTAGCGGGGGCAGATACGCAGTATTTT
TRBV5-1	.	TRBD1	TRBJ2-5	CASSSQGARETQYF	TGCGCCAGCAGCTCACAGGGGGCTCGGGAGACCCAGTACTTC
TRBV7-8	.	TRBD1	TRBJ2-5	CASSSGQGDQETQYF	TGTGCCAGCAGCTCGGGACAGGGGGACCAAGAGACCCAGTACTTC
TRBV5-1	.	TRBD1	TRBJ1-2	CASSPGQGAMNYGYTF	TGCGCCAGTAGCCCGGGACAGGGGGCTATGAACTATGGCTACACCTTC
TRBV24-1	.	.	TRBJ2-3	CATSDNLDRDTDTQYF	TGTGCCACCAGTGATAACCTGGACAGAGACACAGATACGCAGTATTTT
TRBV7-2	.	.	TRBJ1-4	CASSLGLVTNEKLFF	TGTGCCAGCAGCCTAGGGTTAGTGACTAATGAAAAACTGTTTTTT
TRBV13	.	TRBD1	TRBJ2-3	CASSYRGPTDTQYF	TGTGCCAGCAGCTACAGGGGACCCACAGATACGCAGTATTTT
TRBV28	.	.	TRBJ2-2	CASSLLRWPGGELFF	TGTGCCAGCAGTTTATTGAGGTGGCCGGGGGGGGAGCTGTTTTTT
TRBV3-1/TRBV3-2	.	TRBD1	TRBJ1-5	CASSQDGTGDSNQPQHF	TGTGCCAGCAGCCAAGACGGGACAGGGGATAGCAATCAGCCCCAGCATTTT
TRBV7-8	.	TRBD2	TRBJ2-1	CASSPLGGGREQFF	TGTGCCAGCAGCCCGCTTGGCGGGGGTCGGGAGCAGTTCTTC
TRBV2	.	.	TRBJ2-7	CASSDGHGLDEQYF	TGTGCCAGCAGTGATGGACACGGCTTGGACGAGCAGTACTTC
TRBV30	.	TRBD2	TRBJ2-7	CAWTGGYEQYF	TGTGCCTGGACCGGGGGGTACGAGCAGTACTTC
TRBV30	.	TRBD1	TRBJ2-2	CAWSVGQGITGAGELFF	TGTGCCTGGAGTGTGGGACAGGGTATAACCGGGGCCGGGGAGCTGTTTTTT
TRBV18	.	.	TRBJ2-7	CASSPHTGSEYEQYF	TGTGCCAGCTCACCCCACACAGGTTCCGAGTACGAGCAGTACTTC
TRBV19	.	TRBD2	TRBJ2-1	CASSTPLAGSRHEQFF	TGTGCCAGTAGCACCCCCCTAGCGGGATCCCGCCATGAGCAGTTCTTC
TRBV6-6	.	.	TRBJ2-7	CASTPSETYEQYF	TGTGCCAGCACCCCTAGCGAAACCTACGAGCAGTACTTC
TRBV11-2	.	TRBD1	TRBJ1-2	CASNRDSLFSGYTF	TGTGCCAGCAATCGGGACAGCCTTTTTAGTGGCTACACCTTC
TRBV10-3	few	.	TRBJ1-2	CAISDYMIQARGYTF	TGTGCCATCAGTGATTACATGATTCAGGCACGTGGCTACACCTTC
TRBV18	.	TRBD1	TRBJ1-3	CASSPRTGTGIGNTIYF	TGTGCCAGCTCACCCCGAACCGGGACAGGGATCGGAAACACCATATATTTT
TRBV5-6	.	.	TRBJ1-3	CASSLLGVNTIYF	TGTGCCAGCAGCTTGTTAGGGGTGAACACCATATATTTT
TRBV4-1	.	.	TRBJ2-5	CASSQGQGETQYF	TGCGCCAGCAGCCAAGGGCAGGGGGAGACCCAGTACTTC
TRBV5-1	.	.	TRBJ2-7	CASSLIDARGYEQYF	TGCGCCAGCAGCTTGATCGACGCCAGGGGATACGAGCAGTACTTC
TRBV5-1	.	TRBD2	TRBJ2-2	CASSLEGGGANTGELFF	TGCGCCAGCAGCTTGGAAGGTGGGGGGGCGAACACCGGGGAGCTGTTTTTT
TRBV24-1	.	TRBD1	TRBJ1-2	CATSDPGTDYGYTF	TGTGCCACCAGTGATCCAGGGACAGACTATGGCTACACCTTC
TRBV19	once	.	TRBJ2-3	CASSIQAYSTDTQYF	TGTGCCAGTAGTATACAGGCATATAGCACAGATACGCAGTATTTT
TRBV6-2/TRBV6-3	.	TRBD1	TRBJ1-5	CASSYLTGNQPQHF	TGTGCCAGCAGTTACTTGACAGGGAATCAGCCCCAGCATTTT
TRBV4-3	once	.	TRBJ2-3	CASSQEEDLRTQYF	TGCGCCAGCAGCCAAGAGGAGGATTTAAGGACGCAGTATTTT
TRBV18	.	.	TRBJ1-2	CASSGYGYTF	TGTGCCAGCTCCGGCTATGGCTACACCTTC
TRBV24-1	once	.	TRBJ1-5	CATSNRESNQPQHF	TGTGCCACCAGTAACAGGGAAAGCAATCAGCCCCAGCATTTT
TRBV7-8	.	TRBD1	TRBJ2-7	CASSAGQGREQYF	TGTGCCAGCAGCGCAGGACAGGGGCGCGAGCAGTACTTC
TRBV11-2	.	.	TRBJ2-1	CASSLGGTPTDEQFF	TGTGCCAGCAGCTTAGGAGGGACTCCTACGGATGAGCAGTTCTTC
TRBV18	.	.	TRBJ2-5	CASSPPSQPQETQYF	TGTGCCAGCTCACCCCCCTCACAGCCCCAAGAGACCCAGTACTTC
TRBV5-6	.	.	TRBJ2-7	CASSFPLASSYEQYF	TGTGCCAGCAGCTTCCCACTAGCATCGTCCTACGAGCAGTACTTC
TRBV9	.	TRBD1	TRBJ1-5	CASSATGGNQPQHF	TGTGCCAGCAGCGCCACAGGGGGCAATCAGCCCCAGCATTTT